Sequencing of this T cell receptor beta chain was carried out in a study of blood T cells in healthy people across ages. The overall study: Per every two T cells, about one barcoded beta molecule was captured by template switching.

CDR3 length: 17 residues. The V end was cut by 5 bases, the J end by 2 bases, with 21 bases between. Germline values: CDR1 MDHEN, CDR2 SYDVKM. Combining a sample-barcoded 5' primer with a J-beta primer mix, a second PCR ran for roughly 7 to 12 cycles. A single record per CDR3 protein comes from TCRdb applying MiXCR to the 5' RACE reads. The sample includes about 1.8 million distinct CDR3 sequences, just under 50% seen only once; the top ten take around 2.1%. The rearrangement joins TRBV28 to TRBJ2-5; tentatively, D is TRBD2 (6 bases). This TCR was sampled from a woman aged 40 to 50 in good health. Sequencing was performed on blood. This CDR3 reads CASSTSIAETRQETQYF. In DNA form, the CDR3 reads TGTGCCAGCAGTACGTCTATAGCGGAAACTCGGCAAGAGACCCAGTACTTC.